The sequence of this TCR beta chain was determined in a study of blood T cell repertoires in COVID-19. Study overall: From the United States, Italy and Spain came samples of acute and convalescent COVID-19. T cells, B-cell-depleted T cells, or PBMCs provided the cDNA or gDNA that served as material.

Original handling: By means of reference gene primer amplification, nucleated cell counts were estimated. Sequencing used immunoSEQ multiplex PCR; TCRdb keeps in-frame clones, though not all of them. The D gene and trimming were derived from the DNA, and the V and J assignments and clone size from that table. The repertoire holds 200,000 to 300,000 clones, around 84% seen once, with approximately 7.2% in the top ten. This CDR3 has 15 amino acids. Germline V CDR1 and CDR2: SGHTA, FQGNSA. The germline V and J ends were trimmed by 1 base and 4 bases, with 8 bases remaining between them. The sample comprised peripheral blood. This clonotype was obtained from a woman in her 70s with active or convalescent COVID-19. The rearrangement links TRBV7-2 to TRBJ1-6; the D is unclear. The CDR3 DNA sequence: TGTGCCAGCAGCTTAGAGGCAGGTTATAATTCACCCCTCCACTTT. It is translated as CASSLEAGYNSPLHF.